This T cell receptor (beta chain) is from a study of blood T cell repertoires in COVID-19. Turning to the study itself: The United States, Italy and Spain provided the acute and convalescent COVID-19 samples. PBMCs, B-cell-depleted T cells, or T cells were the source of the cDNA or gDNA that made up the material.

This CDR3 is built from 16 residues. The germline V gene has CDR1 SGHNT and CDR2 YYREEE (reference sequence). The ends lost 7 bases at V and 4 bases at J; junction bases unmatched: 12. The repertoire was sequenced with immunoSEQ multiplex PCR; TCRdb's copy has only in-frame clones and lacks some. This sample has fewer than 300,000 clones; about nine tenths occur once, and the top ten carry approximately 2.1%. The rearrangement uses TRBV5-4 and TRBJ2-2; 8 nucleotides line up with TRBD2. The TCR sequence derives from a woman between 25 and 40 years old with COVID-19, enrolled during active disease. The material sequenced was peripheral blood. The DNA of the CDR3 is TGTGCCAGCTTCCCCGGGGGGGGGCGCGTCACCGGGGAGCTGTTTTTT. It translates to CASFPGGGRVTGELFF.